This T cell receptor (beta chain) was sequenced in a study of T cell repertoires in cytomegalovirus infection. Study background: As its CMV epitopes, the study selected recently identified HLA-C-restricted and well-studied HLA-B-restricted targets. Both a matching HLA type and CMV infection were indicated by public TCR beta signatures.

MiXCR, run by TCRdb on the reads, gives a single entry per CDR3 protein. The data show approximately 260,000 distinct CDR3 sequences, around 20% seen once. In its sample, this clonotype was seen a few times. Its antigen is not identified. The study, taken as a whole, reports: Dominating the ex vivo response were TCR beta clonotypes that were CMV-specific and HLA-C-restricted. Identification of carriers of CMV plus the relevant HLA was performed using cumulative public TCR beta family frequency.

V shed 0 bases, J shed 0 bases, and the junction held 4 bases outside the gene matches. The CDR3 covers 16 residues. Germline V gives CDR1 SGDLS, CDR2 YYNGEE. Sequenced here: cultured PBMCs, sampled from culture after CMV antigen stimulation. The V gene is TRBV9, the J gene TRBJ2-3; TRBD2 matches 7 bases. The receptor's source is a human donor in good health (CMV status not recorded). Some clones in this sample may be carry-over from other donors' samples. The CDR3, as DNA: TGTGCCAGCAGCGTAGGGTCTAGCGGAAGCACAGATACGCAGTATTTT. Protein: CASSVGSSGSTDTQYF.